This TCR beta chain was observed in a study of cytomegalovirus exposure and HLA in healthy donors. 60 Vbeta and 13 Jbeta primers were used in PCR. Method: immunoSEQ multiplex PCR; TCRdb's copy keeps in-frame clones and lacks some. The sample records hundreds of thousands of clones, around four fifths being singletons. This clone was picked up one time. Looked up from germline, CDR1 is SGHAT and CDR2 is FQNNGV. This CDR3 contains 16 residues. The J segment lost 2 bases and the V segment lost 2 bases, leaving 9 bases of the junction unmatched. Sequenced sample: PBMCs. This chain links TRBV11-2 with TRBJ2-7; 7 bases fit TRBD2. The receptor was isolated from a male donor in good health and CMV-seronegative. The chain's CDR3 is CASSLNVGGTPYEQYF. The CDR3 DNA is TGTGCCAGCAGCTTAAACGTGGGAGGGACCCCCTACGAGCAGTACTTC.